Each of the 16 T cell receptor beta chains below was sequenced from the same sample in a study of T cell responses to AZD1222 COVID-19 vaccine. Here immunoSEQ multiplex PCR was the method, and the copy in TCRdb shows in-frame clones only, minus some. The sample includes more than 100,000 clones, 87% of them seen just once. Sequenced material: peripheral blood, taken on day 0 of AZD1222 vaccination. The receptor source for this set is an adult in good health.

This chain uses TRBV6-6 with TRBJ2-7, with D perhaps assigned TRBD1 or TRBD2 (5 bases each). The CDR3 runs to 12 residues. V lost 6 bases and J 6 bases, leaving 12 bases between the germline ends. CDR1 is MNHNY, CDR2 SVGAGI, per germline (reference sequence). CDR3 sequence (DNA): TGTGCCAGCAGATCCACTGGGGGCGAGCAGTACTTC. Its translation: CASRSTGGEQYF.

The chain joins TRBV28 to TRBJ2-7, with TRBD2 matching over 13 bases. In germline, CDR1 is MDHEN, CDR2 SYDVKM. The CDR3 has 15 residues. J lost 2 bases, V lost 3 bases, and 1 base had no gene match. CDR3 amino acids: CASSFGTSGTYEQYF. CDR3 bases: TGTGCCAGCAGTTTTGGGACTAGCGGGACCTACGAGCAGTACTTC.

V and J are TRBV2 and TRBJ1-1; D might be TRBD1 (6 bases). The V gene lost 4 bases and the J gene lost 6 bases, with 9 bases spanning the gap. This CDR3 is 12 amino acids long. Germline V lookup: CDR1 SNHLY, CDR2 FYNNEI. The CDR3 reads CASSATGSEAFF. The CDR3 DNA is TGTGCCAGCAGTGCCACAGGGTCTGAAGCTTTCTTT.

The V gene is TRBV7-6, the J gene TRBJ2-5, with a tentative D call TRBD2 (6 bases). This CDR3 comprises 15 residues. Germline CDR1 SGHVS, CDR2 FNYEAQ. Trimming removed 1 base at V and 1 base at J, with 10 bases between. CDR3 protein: CASSLGGTRQETQYF. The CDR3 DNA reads TGTGCCAGCAGCTTAGGGGGGACTCGCCAAGAGACCCAGTACTTC.

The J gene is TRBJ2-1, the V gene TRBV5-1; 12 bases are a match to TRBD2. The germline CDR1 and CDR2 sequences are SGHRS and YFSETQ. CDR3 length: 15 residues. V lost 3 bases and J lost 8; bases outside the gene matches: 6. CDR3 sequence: CASSSGLAGWDEQFF. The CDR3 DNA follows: TGCGCCAGCAGCTCGGGACTAGCGGGCTGGGATGAGCAGTTCTTC.

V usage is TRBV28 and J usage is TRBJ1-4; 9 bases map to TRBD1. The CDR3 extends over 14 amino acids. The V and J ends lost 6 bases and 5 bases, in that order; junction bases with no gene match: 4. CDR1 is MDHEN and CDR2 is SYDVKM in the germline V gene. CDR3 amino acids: CASSPGTGNEKLFF. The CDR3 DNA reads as TGTGCCAGCAGCCCCGGGACAGGGAATGAAAAACTGTTTTTT.

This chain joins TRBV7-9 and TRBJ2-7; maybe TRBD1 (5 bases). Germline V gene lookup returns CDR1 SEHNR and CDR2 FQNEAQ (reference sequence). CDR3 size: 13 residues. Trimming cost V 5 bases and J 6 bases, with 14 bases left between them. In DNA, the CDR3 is TGTGCCAGCAGCCCAGTGTCTGGGGCCGAGCAGTACTTC. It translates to CASSPVSGAEQYF.

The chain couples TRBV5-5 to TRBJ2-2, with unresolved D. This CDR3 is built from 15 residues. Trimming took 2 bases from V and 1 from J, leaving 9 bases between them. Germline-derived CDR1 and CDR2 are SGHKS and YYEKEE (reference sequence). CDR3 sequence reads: CASSLGRLNTGELFF. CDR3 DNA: TGTGCCAGCAGCTTAGGACGGCTGAACACCGGGGAGCTGTTTTTT.

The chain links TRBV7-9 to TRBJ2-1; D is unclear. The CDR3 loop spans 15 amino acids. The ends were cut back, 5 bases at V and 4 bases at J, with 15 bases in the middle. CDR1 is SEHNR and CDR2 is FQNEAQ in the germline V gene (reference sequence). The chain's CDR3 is CASSPPQLQYNEQFF. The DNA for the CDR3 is TGTGCCAGCAGCCCCCCCCAGCTACAGTACAATGAGCAGTTCTTC. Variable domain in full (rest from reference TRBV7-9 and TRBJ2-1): DTGVSQNPRHKITKRGQNVTFRCDPISEHNRLYWYRQTLGQGPEFLTYFQNEAQLEKSRLLSDRFSAERPKGSFSTLEIQRTEQGDSAMYLCASSPPQLQYNEQFFGPGTRLTVL.

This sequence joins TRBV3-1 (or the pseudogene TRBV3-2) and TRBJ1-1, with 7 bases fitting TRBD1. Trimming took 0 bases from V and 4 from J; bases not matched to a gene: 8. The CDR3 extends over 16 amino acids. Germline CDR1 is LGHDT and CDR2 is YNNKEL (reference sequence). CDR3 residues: CASSQDWKGAGTEAFF. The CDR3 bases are TGTGCCAGCAGCCAAGATTGGAAGGGGGCAGGCACTGAAGCTTTCTTT.

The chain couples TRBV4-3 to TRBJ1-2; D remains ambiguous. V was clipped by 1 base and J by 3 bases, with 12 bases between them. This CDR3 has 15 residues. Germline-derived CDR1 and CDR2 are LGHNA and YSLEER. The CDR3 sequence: CASSQGFGIDYGYTF. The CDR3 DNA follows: TGCGCCAGCAGCCAAGGGTTCGGGATCGACTATGGCTACACCTTC.

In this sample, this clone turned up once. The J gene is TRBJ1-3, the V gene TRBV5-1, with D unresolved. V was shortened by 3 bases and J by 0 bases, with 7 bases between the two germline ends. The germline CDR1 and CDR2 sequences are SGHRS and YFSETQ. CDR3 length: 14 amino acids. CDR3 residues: CASSSQHSGNTIYF. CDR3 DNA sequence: TGCGCCAGCAGCTCCCAGCACTCTGGAAACACCATATATTTT.

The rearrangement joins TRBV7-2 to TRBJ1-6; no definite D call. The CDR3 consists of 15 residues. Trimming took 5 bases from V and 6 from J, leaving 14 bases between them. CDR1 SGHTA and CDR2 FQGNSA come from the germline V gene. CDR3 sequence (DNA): TGTGCCAGCAGCGGGTGGGCGGGGTCTAATTCACCCCTCCACTTT. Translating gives CASSGWAGSNSPLHF.

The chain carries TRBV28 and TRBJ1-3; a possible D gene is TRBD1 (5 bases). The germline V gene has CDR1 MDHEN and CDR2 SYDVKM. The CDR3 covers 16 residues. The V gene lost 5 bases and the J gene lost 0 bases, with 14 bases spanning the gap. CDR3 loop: CASSPPGIDSGNTIYF. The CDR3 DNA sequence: TGTGCCAGCAGTCCCCCAGGGATAGACTCTGGAAACACCATATATTTT.

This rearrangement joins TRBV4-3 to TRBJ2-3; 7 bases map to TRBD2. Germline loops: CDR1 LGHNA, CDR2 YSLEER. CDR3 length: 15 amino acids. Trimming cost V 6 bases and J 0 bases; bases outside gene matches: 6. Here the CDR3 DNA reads TGCGCCAGCAGGGAGGGACTACATAGCACAGATACGCAGTATTTT. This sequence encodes CASREGLHSTDTQYF.

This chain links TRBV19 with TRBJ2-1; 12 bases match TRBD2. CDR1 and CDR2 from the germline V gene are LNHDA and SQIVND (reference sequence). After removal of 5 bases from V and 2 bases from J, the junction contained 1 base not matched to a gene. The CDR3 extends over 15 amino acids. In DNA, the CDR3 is TGTGCCAGTAGTCCTAGCGGGGGGGCCTACAATGAGCAGTTCTTC. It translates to CASSPSGGAYNEQFF.